Listed below are T cell receptor beta chains from one sample, sequenced in a study of OX40 agonist ivuxolimab in advanced cancers. Generated by immunoSEQ multiplex PCR, the TCRdb table keeps only in-frame clones and is missing some. The data contain approximately 20,000 clones, 80% to 90% of them seen just once; the ten biggest clones take up 60% to 65%. The sample here was CD4+ or CD8+ T cells sorted from blood, taken in a trial of the OX40 agonist ivuxolimab. The receptors were gathered from an adult with an advanced solid tumor such as melanoma, head and neck, liver or kidney cancer. Each CDR3 is given with its conserved first and last residue. D genes are given only for firm matches. Size is omitted from some rows. Given values are once, few, many or a class for expanded clones.

j_call	d_call	v_call	clone_size	cdr3_aa	cdr3_nt
TRBJ1-1	-	TRBV19	-	CASRQMNTEAFF	TGTGCCAGTAGACAGATGAACACTGAAGCTTTCTTT
TRBJ2-1	-	TRBV7-9	-	CASSLPLGDTYNEQFF	TGTGCCAGCAGCTTACCCTTGGGGGACACCTACAATGAGCAGTTCTTC
TRBJ2-2	-	TRBV5-6	-	CASSLGGRGTGELFF	TGTGCCAGCAGCTTGGGGGGGCGAGGCACCGGGGAGCTGTTTTTT
TRBJ2-7	-	TRBV6-5	-	CASSYGRTHYEQYF	TGTGCCAGCAGTTACGGCCGGACCCACTACGAGCAGTACTTC
TRBJ1-5	-	TRBV6-4	-	CASSGGDGVVGDQPQHF	TGTGCCAGCAGTGGCGGGGACGGGGTTGTGGGAGATCAGCCCCAGCATTTT
TRBJ2-2	TRBD2	TRBV7-3	-	CASSPGAGGNTGELFF	TGTGCCAGCAGCCCCGGAGCGGGGGGGAACACCGGGGAGCTGTTTTTT
TRBJ2-5	TRBD2	TRBV27	once	CASRKLAGAKETQYF	TGTGCCAGCCGAAAACTAGCGGGGGCTAAAGAGACCCAGTACTTC
TRBJ2-5	-	TRBV29-1	-	CSATGAGGGETQYF	TGCAGCGCAACAGGGGCCGGGGGGGGAGAGACCCAGTACTTC
TRBJ2-7	-	TRBV27	-	CASSYGGEQYF	TGTGCCAGCAGTTACGGGGGCGAGCAGTACTTC
TRBJ2-5	TRBD2	TRBV12-5	-	CASGKTSGAYETQYF	TGTGCTAGTGGCAAAACTAGCGGGGCTTATGAGACCCAGTACTTC
TRBJ1-1	-	TRBV27	once	CASSPIQTLNTEAFF	TGTGCCAGCAGTCCCATCCAGACATTGAACACTGAAGCTTTCTTT
TRBJ2-7	-	TRBV6-1	once	CASCLTGTYEQYF	TGTGCCAGCTGCTTGACAGGAACCTACGAGCAGTACTTC
TRBJ2-5	TRBD1	TRBV5-8	-	CASSLGQGVWEQYF	TGTGCCAGCAGCTTAGGACAGGGGGTATGGGAGCAGTACTTC
TRBJ2-7	TRBD2	TRBV9	-	CASSVELAGGYEQYF	TGTGCCAGCAGCGTAGAACTAGCGGGGGGATACGAGCAGTACTTC
TRBJ1-2	-	TRBV25-1	-	CASSPPGSIYGYTF	TGTGCCAGCTCCCCCCCAGGCAGCATCTATGGCTACACCTTC
TRBJ2-2	TRBD1	TRBV7-9	-	CASSLAQGAGELFF	TGTGCCAGCAGCTTAGCCCAGGGGGCCGGGGAGCTGTTTTTT
TRBJ2-2	TRBD1	TRBV27	-	CASGLQGAPSVGELFF	TGTGCCAGCGGTTTACAGGGGGCCCCTTCCGTCGGGGAGCTGTTTTTT
TRBJ2-7	-	TRBV7-3	-	CASSLTYGPSYEQYF	TGTGCCAGCAGCTTAACATATGGACCCTCCTACGAGCAGTACTTC
TRBJ2-7	-	TRBV11-1	-	CASSSHSYEQYF	TGTGCCAGCAGCTCGCACTCCTACGAGCAGTACTTC
TRBJ2-7	-	TRBV4-1	-	CASSQNPTDFYEQYF	TGCGCCAGCAGCCAGAACCCGACGGATTTCTACGAGCAGTACTTC
TRBJ2-2	-	TRBV15	-	CATSRVGGSAGELFF	TGTGCCACCAGCAGAGTGGGGGGCTCGGCCGGGGAGCTGTTTTTT
TRBJ2-3	TRBD1	TRBV5-8	-	CASSSHRDRGKDTQYF	TGTGCCAGCAGCTCGCACCGGGACAGGGGGAAGGATACGCAGTATTTT
TRBJ2-7	TRBD1	TRBV4-1	-	CASSQGLGTGFTYEQYF	TGCGCCAGCAGCCAAGGGCTCGGGACAGGGTTCACCTACGAGCAGTACTTC
TRBJ2-7	-	TRBV10-2	once	CASSDPGRGYEQYF	TGCGCCAGCAGTGACCCCGGGAGAGGCTACGAGCAGTACTTC
TRBJ2-1	TRBD1	TRBV7-6	-	CASSDSLGQGYNEQFF	TGTGCCAGCAGCGATAGTCTGGGACAGGGATACAATGAGCAGTTCTTC
TRBJ1-3	-	TRBV9	-	CASSVARDGTSSGNTIYF	TGTGCCAGCAGCGTAGCGAGGGACGGAACCTCCTCTGGAAACACCATATATTTT
TRBJ1-1	TRBD1	TRBV7-3	-	CASSLGQGRTEAFF	TGTGCCAGCAGCCTGGGACAGGGAAGGACTGAAGCTTTCTTT